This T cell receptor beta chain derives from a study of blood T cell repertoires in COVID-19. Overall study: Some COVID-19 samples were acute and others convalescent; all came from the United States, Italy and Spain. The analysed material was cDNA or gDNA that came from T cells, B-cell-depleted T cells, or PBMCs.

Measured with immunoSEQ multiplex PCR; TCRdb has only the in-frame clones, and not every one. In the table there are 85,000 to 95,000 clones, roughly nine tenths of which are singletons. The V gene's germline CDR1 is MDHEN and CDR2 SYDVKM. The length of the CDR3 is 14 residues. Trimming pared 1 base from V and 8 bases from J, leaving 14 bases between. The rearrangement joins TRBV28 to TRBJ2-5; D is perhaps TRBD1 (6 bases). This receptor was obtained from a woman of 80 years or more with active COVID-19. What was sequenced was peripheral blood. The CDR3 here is CASSLLQGGETQYF. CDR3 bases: TGTGCCAGCAGTTTATTACAGGGCGGTGAAACCCAGTACTTC.